A single sample gave rise to the 7 T cell receptor beta chains below, sequenced in a study of early T cells in non-severe SARS-CoV-2 infection. TCRdb independently ran MiXCR on the 5' RACE reads; one entry per CDR3 protein. Here the sample spans about 33,000 distinct CDR3 sequences, 4% to 5% being singletons. The material sequenced was whole blood. Receptors originate from an adult who was a healthcare worker with PCR-confirmed SARS-CoV-2 infection or an uninfected control (not recorded which).

This clonotype was detected many times. The chain links TRBV29-1 to TRBJ2-7; 9 bases fit TRBD1. CDR1 is SQVTM and CDR2 is ANQGSEA in the germline V gene. The V and J ends lost 6 bases and 3 bases, in that order; junction bases with no gene match: 9. This CDR3 contains 14 residues. The CDR3 here is CSVGGQGEFYEQYF. CDR3 nucleotides: TGCAGCGTGGGGGGACAGGGCGAATTCTACGAGCAGTACTTC.

This clonotype came up many times. This chain links TRBV7-2 with TRBJ2-7, with TRBD1 identical over 7 bases. This CDR3 has 15 amino acids. Germline CDR1 and CDR2: SGHTA and FQGNSA. Trimming cost V 1 base and J 4 bases; bases outside gene matches: 7. CDR3 in amino acids: CASSLEIRRGYEQYF. CDR3 DNA sequence: TGTGCCAGCAGCTTAGAGATCCGCAGGGGGTACGAGCAGTACTTC.

This clonotype has at least ten counts. The chain joins TRBV7-9 to TRBJ2-2; D unclear. CDR1 SEHNR and CDR2 FQNEAQ come from the germline V gene (reference sequence). CDR3 size: 12 residues. Between the trimmed V and J ends, which lost 4 bases and 5 bases, there was a span of 5 bases. CDR3: CASSSRTGELFF. CDR3 DNA sequence: TGTGCCAGCAGCTCAAGGACCGGGGAGCTGTTTTTT.

By share of the sample, this clonotype is medium-sized (0.01 to 0.1%). The rearrangement joins TRBV5-1 to TRBJ1-1; 7 bases match TRBD1. Germline-derived CDR1 and CDR2 are SGHRS and YFSETQ. J gave up 3 bases and V 1 base, and 6 bases lay outside the gene matches. This CDR3 has 15 amino acids. The CDR3 protein is CASSLWGQGDTEAFF. As DNA, the CDR3 is TGCGCCAGCAGCTTGTGGGGCCAGGGGGACACTGAAGCTTTCTTT.

In its sample, this clonotype was seen a few times. The genes are TRBV10-2 and TRBJ2-7; TRBD2 aligns across 8 bases. The V and J ends lost 2 bases and 2 bases, in that order; junction bases with no gene match: 2. The V gene's germline CDR1 is WSHSY and CDR2 SAAADI. This CDR3 is built from 14 residues. CDR3 nucleotide sequence: TGCGCCAGCAGTGAGACTAGCGGCGCCTACGAGCAGTACTTC. Translation: CASSETSGAYEQYF.

This clonotype was recorded many times. The CDR3 bases are TGTGCCAGCAGTCATACAGGGGTTCAGCCCCAGCATTTT. Translating gives CASSHTGVQPQHF. This chain links TRBV27 with TRBJ1-5; 7 nucleotides match TRBD1. CDR3 length equals 13 residues. The V gene end was trimmed by 5 bases and the J gene end by 6 bases; junction bases not matched to a gene: 4. CDR1 is MNHEY, CDR2 SMNVEV, per germline (reference sequence).

This clonotype appeared many times. J is TRBJ2-7 and V is TRBV9; 8 bases are shared with TRBD1. The germline V gene has CDR1 SGDLS and CDR2 YYNGEE. The CDR3 sequence is 14 residues long. V lost 3 bases, J lost 1 base, and 3 bases stayed unmatched. CDR3 in amino acids: CASSARTGSYEQYF. CDR3 DNA sequence: TGTGCCAGCAGCGCCCGGACAGGGTCCTACGAGCAGTACTTC. Combining the CDR3 with reference TRBV9 and TRBJ2-7 gives the whole variable domain DSGVTQTPKHLITATGQRVTLRCSPRSGDLSVYWYQQSLDQGLQFLIQYYNGEERAKGNILERFSAQQFPDLHSELNLSSLELGDSALYFCASSARTGSYEQYFGPGTRLTVT.